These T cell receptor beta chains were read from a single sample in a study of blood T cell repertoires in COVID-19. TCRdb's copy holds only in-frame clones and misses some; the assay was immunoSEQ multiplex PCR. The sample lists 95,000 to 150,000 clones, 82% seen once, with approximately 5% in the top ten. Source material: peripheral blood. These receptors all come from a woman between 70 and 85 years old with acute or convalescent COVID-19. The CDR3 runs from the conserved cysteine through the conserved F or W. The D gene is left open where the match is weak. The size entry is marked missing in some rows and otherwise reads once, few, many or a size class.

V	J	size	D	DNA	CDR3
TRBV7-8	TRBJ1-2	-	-	TGTGCCAGCAGCTCGTACTCTGGCGGGCTCTATGGCTACACCTTC	CASSSYSGGLYGYTF
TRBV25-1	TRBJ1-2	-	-	TGTGCCAGCAGTGAAGGGGGCGCGACTAACTATGGCTACACCTTC	CASSEGGATNYGYTF
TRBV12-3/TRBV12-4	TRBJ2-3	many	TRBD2	TGTGCCAGCAGTTTGGTAGCGGGGGGGCCCCGGTATTTT	CASSLVAGGPRYF
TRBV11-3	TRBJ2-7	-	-	TGTGCCAGCAGCTCCAGGGGCTCCTACGAGCAGTACTTC	CASSSRGSYEQYF
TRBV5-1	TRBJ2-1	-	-	TGCGCCAGCAGCTTGGTAGGACTTCCCCTCGATGAGCAGTTCTTC	CASSLVGLPLDEQFF
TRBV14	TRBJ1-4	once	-	TGTGCCAGCAGCCGGGGCAGTAATGAAAAACTGTTTTTT	CASSRGSNEKLFF
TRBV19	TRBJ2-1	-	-	TGTGCCAGTAGTGCGGCAGCCCTATCCTACAATGAGCAGTTCTTC	CASSAAALSYNEQFF
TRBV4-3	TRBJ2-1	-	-	TGCGCCAGCAGCCAAGAGGGTTTTCGGTCCAGGGGTACGTACAATGAGCAGTTCTTC	CASSQEGFRSRGTYNEQFF
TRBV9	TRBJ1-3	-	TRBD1	TGTGCCAGCAGCGCCTCCAGAGGACAGGGAGATTACTTTTCTGGAAACACCATATATTTT	CASSASRGQGDYFSGNTIYF
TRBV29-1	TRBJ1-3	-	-	TGCGCGTTTACCGCCAGGGGAAACACCATATATTTT	CAFTARGNTIYF
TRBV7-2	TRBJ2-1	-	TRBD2	TGTGCCAGCAGCTTAGCGGGGGGGAGCCATGAGCAGTTCTTC	CASSLAGGSHEQFF
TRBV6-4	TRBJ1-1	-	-	TGTGCCAGCAGTGACTCTTATAGGAACACTGAAGCTTTCTTT	CASSDSYRNTEAFF
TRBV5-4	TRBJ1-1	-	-	TGTGCCAGCAGCAGAAGGGGGTACACTGAAGCTTTCTTT	CASSRRGYTEAFF
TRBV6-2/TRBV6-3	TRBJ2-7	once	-	TGTGCCAGCAGTGGCCCCTACGAGCAGTACTTC	CASSGPYEQYF
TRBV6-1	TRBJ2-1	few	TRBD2	TGTGCCAGCAGTGAAACCACTAGCGGGGGTTACAATGAGCAGTTCTTC	CASSETTSGGYNEQFF
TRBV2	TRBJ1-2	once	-	TGTGCCAGCATGGAGGGGTATTATGGCTACACCTTC	CASMEGYYGYTF
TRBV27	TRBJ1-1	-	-	TGTGCCAGCAGTTTCCGGGGGGTCACTGAAGCTTTCTTT	CASSFRGVTEAFF
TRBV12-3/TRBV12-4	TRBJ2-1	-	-	TGTGCCAGCGGATATGGGGGGGAGCAGTTCTTC	CASGYGGEQFF
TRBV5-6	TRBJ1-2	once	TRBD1	TGTGCCAGCAGCTTGGGAGGACAGGGATATTCCGGCAACTATGGCTACACCTTC	CASSLGGQGYSGNYGYTF
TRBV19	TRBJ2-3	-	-	TGTGCCAGTAGCCTCAGGGACTTCGCGGATACGCAGTATTTT	CASSLRDFADTQYF
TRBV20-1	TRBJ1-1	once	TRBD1	TGCAGTGCTAGTCCGACCTTGACAGGGCGCACTGAAGCTTTCTTT	CSASPTLTGRTEAFF
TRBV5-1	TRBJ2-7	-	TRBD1	TGCGCCAGCAGCTTGGCAGGGGGAACCTACGAGCAGTACTTC	CASSLAGGTYEQYF
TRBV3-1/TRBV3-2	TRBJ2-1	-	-	TGTGCCAGCAGCCGCGGCGGTTCAGAGGGTCGTGGGGAGCAGTTCTTC	CASSRGGSEGRGEQFF
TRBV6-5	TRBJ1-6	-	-	TGTGCCAGTTCCCAGGGATCTAGATCACCCCTCCACTTT	CASSQGSRSPLHF
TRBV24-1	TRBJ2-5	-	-	TGTGCCACCAGTGATTTAAGACAGTCAGAGACCCAGTACTTC	CATSDLRQSETQYF
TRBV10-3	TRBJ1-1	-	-	TGTGCCAGTATTTCCGACAGGAACCGACTGAACACTGAAGCTTTCTTT	CASISDRNRLNTEAFF
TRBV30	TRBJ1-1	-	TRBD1	TGTGCCTGGAGCCCGAAAACCGGGACAGGGGGCACTGAAGCTTTCTTT	CAWSPKTGTGGTEAFF
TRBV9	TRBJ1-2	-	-	TGTGCCAGCAGCGTGCCAGGGGCACATGGCTACACCTTC	CASSVPGAHGYTF
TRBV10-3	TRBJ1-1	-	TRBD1	TGTGCCATCAGTGAGTCTGGACAGGGGGCCGGGGGCAATGGTGAAGCTTTCTTT	CAISESGQGAGGNGEAFF
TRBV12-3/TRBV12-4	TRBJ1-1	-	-	TGTGCCAGCAGTTTAGACAGATACACTGAAGCTTTCTTT	CASSLDRYTEAFF
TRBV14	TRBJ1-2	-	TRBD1	TGTGCCAGCAGCCTACGGGACAGGGGCTATGGCTACACCTTC	CASSLRDRGYGYTF
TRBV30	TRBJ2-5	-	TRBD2	TGTGCCTGGAGTTGGCCTACTAGCGGGGGCAAGAAGGTCCAGTACTTC	CAWSWPTSGGKKVQYF
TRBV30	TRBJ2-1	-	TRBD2	TGTGCCTGGACCCAGGAGCGGGGGGGAGGTGAGCAGTTCTTC	CAWTQERGGGEQFF
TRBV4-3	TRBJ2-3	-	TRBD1	TGCGCCAGCAGCCAGGGGACAGGGGGCTCAGATACGCAGTATTTT	CASSQGTGGSDTQYF
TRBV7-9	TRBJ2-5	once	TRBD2	TGTGCCAGCAGCATCGCGACGGGACTAGCGGACTATCTACCCTTGGGGGAGACCCAGTACTTC	CASSIATGLADYLPLGETQYF
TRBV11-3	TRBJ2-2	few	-	TGTGCCAGCAGCTTAATCAGGGACACCGGGGAGCTGTTTTTT	CASSLIRDTGELFF
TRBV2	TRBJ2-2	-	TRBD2	TGTGCCAGCAATAAAGACGGACTAGCCACCGGGGAGCTGTTTTTT	CASNKDGLATGELFF
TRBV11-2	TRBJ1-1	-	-	TGTGCCAGCAGCTTAGGGACCGCGTCAGGGGCTGAAGCTTTCTTT	CASSLGTASGAEAFF
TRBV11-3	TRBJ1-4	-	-	TGTGCCAGCTCGGGAGTGGGAAGTGAAAAACTGTTTTTT	CASSGVGSEKLFF
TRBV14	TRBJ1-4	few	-	TGTGCCAGCAGCCCTCAGGGAGAAAAACTGTTTTTT	CASSPQGEKLFF
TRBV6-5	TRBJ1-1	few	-	TGTGCCAGCAGTTACTCCAGGGGTTGGGAAGCTTTCTTT	CASSYSRGWEAFF
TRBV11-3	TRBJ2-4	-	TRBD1	TGTGCCAGCAGCTCGGGACAGCACCTTCTTCTAGCCAAAAACATTCAGTACTTC	CASSSGQHLLLAKNIQYF
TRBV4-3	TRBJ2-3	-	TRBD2	TGCGCCAGCAGCCAGGAAGGGACTAGCGGGATCATGGCAGATACGCAGTATTTT	CASSQEGTSGIMADTQYF
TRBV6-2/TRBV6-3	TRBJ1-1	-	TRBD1	TGTGCCAGCAGCCCCCTCGTGGGACAGGGGGTAAAAGCTTTCTTT	CASSPLVGQGVKAFF
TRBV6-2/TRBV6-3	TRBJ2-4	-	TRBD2	TGTGCCAGCAGTTACAGGGAGGGAGCCCTAGCCAAAAACATTCAGTACTTC	CASSYREGALAKNIQYF
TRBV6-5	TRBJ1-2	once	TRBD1	TGTGCCAGCAGCTCCGGGACAGGGGGGTATTATGGCTACACCTTC	CASSSGTGGYYGYTF
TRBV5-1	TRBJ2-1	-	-	TGCGCCAGCAGCCAAGGACAGAACAATGAGCAGTTCTTC	CASSQGQNNEQFF
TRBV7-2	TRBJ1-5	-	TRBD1	TGTGCCAGCAGCTTATCTGGGGACAGGGGCGGCCAGCCCCAGCATTTT	CASSLSGDRGGQPQHF